The T cell receptor beta chain under discussion was sequenced for a study of cytomegalovirus exposure and HLA in healthy donors. Losses at the gene ends were 2 bases for V and 2 bases for J; bases not matched to a gene: 3. Germline loops: CDR1 MDHEN, CDR2 SYDVKM. The CDR3 loop spans 14 amino acids. The PCR employed 60 Vbeta primers together with 13 Jbeta primers. Clones were read by immunoSEQ multiplex PCR, and TCRdb kept only the in-frame ones, dropping some. Among about 97,000 clones listed, less than 9.5% were seen once. This sequence originates from a man aged 50 or older in good health and CMV-seropositive. The V gene is TRBV28, the J gene TRBJ2-7; 7 bases map to TRBD1. The sample was PBMCs. CDR3 residues: CASSLTGQTYEQYF. CDR3 nucleotides: TGTGCCAGCAGTTTAACGGGACAGACCTACGAGCAGTACTTC.